This T cell receptor beta chain was found in a study of monozygotic twins with inflammatory bowel disease. Germline CDR1 reads SGHVS; CDR2 reads FNYEAQ. The CDR3 covers 14 residues. Reanalyzing the 5' RACE reads, TCRdb keeps one entry per CDR3 protein, without DNA. The listing contains around 450,000 distinct CDR3 sequences. The chain combines TRBV7-6 with TRBJ2-5; TCRdb indicates TRBD2, and absent DNA this call remains unverified. This sequence was found in a human donor with ulcerative colitis or Crohn's disease, or a healthy co-twin of an affected twin (not recorded which). Sequencing used blood. CDR3 sequence reads: CASSLRPEGETQYF. Together with reference TRBV7-6 and TRBJ2-5, the CDR3 gives the full variable domain: GAGVSQSPRYKVTKRGQDVALRCDPISGHVSLYWYRQALGQGPEFLTYFNYEAQQDKSGLPNDRFSAERPEGSISTLTIQRTEQRDSAMYRCASSLRPEGETQYFGPGTRLLVL.